Below are 19 T cell receptor beta chains sequenced from a single sample in a study of blood T cell repertoires in COVID-19 (dated by TCRdb to the early 2020s). The receptor library was made with the immunoSEQ multiplex PCR assay. TCRdb took this table from immuneACCESS and kept in-frame rearrangements with V and J called. Such tables lack part of the clones; where checked against another copy, unresolved V genes explain under half of the gap, and the rest is unexplained. In this sample the table shows about 260,000 clones, roughly 86% of which occur a single time. The ten largest clones add up to roughly 5% of the sample. Sequencing used peripheral blood. These receptors all stem from a woman in her sixties or seventies with COVID-19, enrolled during active disease.

J is TRBJ1-2 and V is TRBV18; 9 positions match TRBD1. The CDR3 loop spans 15 amino acids. Germline V gene sequence: CDR1 KGHSH, CDR2 LQKENI. J gave up 8 bases and V 2 bases, and 9 bases lay outside the gene matches. The CDR3 DNA sequence: TGTGCCAGCTCACCAGCAGGACAGGGGTCGCGGGGCTACACCTTC. Translating gives CASSPAGQGSRGYTF.

This clone was observed a single time. The chain combines TRBV5-5 with TRBJ1-6; no firm D call. The CDR3 extends over 15 amino acids. In germline, CDR1 is SGHKS, CDR2 YYEKEE (reference sequence). Deletions cut 2 bases from V and 0 bases from J, with 6 bases between. CDR3 in amino acids: CASSFESSYNSPLHF. CDR3 DNA sequence: TGTGCCAGCAGCTTTGAGAGCTCCTATAATTCACCCCTCCACTTT. The entire variable domain, with the rest obtained from reference TRBV5-5 and TRBJ1-6, is as follows: DAGVTQSPTHLIKTRGQQVTLRCSPISGHKSVSWYQQVLGQGPQFIFQYYEKEERGRGNFPDRFSARQFPNYSSELNVNALLLGDSALYLCASSFESSYNSPLHFGNGTRLTVT.

This clone was seen just once. The chain links TRBV4-1 to TRBJ2-5; weak D call: TRBD1 (6 bases). Germline V gene sequence: CDR1 MGHRA, CDR2 YSYEKL. V was clipped by 1 base and J by 1 base, with 13 bases between them. The CDR3 has 16 amino acids. CDR3 bases: TGCGCCAGCAGCCAAGGTCAGGGGACACTCCAAGAGACCCAGTACTTC. Protein product: CASSQGQGTLQETQYF.

V is TRBV30 and J is TRBJ2-7; 9 nucleotides match TRBD2. This CDR3 has 13 amino acids. After removal of 7 bases from V and 7 bases from J, the junction contained 11 bases not matched to a gene. Per the germline V gene, CDR1 is GTSNPN and CDR2 is SVGIG (reference sequence). CDR3 amino acids: CASQGLATGEQYF. The CDR3 DNA sequence: TGTGCCTCCCAGGGACTAGCCACGGGGGAGCAGTACTTC.

This clone was counted ten times or more. The chain is built from TRBV27 and TRBJ2-7; D may be TRBD1 (5 bases). The CDR3 spans 14 residues. CDR1 and CDR2 (germline): MNHEY, SMNVEV (reference sequence). V was clipped by 6 bases and J by 2 bases, with 14 bases between them. CDR3 loop: CASSPRAMTYEQYF. CDR3 sequence (DNA): TGTGCCAGCAGCCCCAGGGCGATGACCTACGAGCAGTACTTC.

The CDR3 DNA sequence: TGTGCCAGCAGTGCCCCCCTGGGGGCGAGTCAGCCCCAGCATTTT. Residues: CASSAPLGASQPQHF. The chain links TRBV28 to TRBJ1-5; maybe TRBD1 (6 bases). CDR1 is MDHEN and CDR2 is SYDVKM in the germline V gene. CDR3 length: 15 residues. V lost 5 bases and J 6 bases, leaving 17 bases between the germline ends.

This chain connects TRBV30 to TRBJ2-3, with TRBD2 identical over 11 bases. This CDR3 has 16 amino acids. The germline V gene encodes CDR1 GTSNPN and CDR2 SVGIG (reference sequence). After removal of 1 base from V and 5 bases from J, the junction contained 8 bases not matched to a gene. DNA of the CDR3: TGTGCCTGGAGTGCACCCCTAGCGGGAGGAGTAGATACGCAGTATTTT. Translation gives CAWSAPLAGGVDTQYF.

The gene calls are TRBV15 and TRBJ2-7; 8 bases match TRBD1. J lost 4 bases, V lost 5 bases, and 7 bases had no gene match. Per germline, CDR1 LNHNV and CDR2 YYDKDF (reference sequence). CDR3 length: 14 residues. In DNA, the CDR3 is TGTGCCACCAGCGTAGGGGACAGGATGTACGAGCAGTACTTC. Its translation is CATSVGDRMYEQYF.

The genes are TRBV3-1 (or the pseudogene TRBV3-2) and TRBJ2-4; D is possibly TRBD2 (6 bases). With 2 bases removed from V and 0 bases from J, the gap between germline ends came to 11 bases. CDR1 is LGHDT, CDR2 YNNKEL, per germline (reference sequence). This CDR3 contains 16 residues. This CDR3 is CASSQWIAVAKNIQYF. The CDR3 region has the DNA TGTGCCAGCAGCCAATGGATAGCGGTAGCCAAAAACATTCAGTACTTC.

The chain couples TRBV25-1 to TRBJ2-1; perhaps TRBD2 as D (5 bases). The CDR3 sequence is 12 residues long. V lost 2 bases and J 10 bases, leaving 9 bases between the germline ends. Germline-derived CDR1 and CDR2 are MGHDK and SYGVNS. CDR3 nucleotide sequence: TGTGCCAGCAGTGAACCCCGAGGGGAGCAGTTCTTC. This codes for CASSEPRGEQFF.

The rearrangement joins TRBV7-2 to TRBJ2-7; TRBD1 aligns across 9 bases. This CDR3 has 14 amino acids. Germline V gives CDR1 SGHTA, CDR2 FQGNSA. Trimming removed 5 bases from V and 6 bases from J; junction bases left unmatched: 8. CDR3 amino acids: CASSPRDRVGEQYF. DNA of the CDR3: TGTGCCAGCAGCCCCCGGGACAGGGTGGGCGAGCAGTACTTC.

V gene TRBV12-3 or TRBV12-4 combines with J gene TRBJ2-2; 7 bases agree with TRBD2. V lost 6 bases, J lost 6 bases, and 4 bases stayed unmatched. The CDR3 length is 13 residues. CDR3 sequence (DNA): TGTGCCAGCAGAGGGAGGGGATCCGGGGAGCTGTTTTTT. Its protein is CASRGRGSGELFF.

The V call is TRBV5-1, the J call TRBJ2-3; tentative D call: TRBD2 (6 bases). The CDR3 sequence is 14 residues long. V was shortened by 0 bases and J by 4 bases, with 9 bases between the two germline ends. The V gene's germline CDR1 is SGHRS and CDR2 YFSETQ. The CDR3 DNA is TGCGCCAGCAGCTTGGAGGGAGGCTCAGATACGCAGTATTTT. Its translation: CASSLEGGSDTQYF.

The chain uses TRBV5-1 and TRBJ1-5; a weak D match, TRBD1 (6 bases). Germline lookup yields CDR1 SGHRS and CDR2 YFSETQ. CDR3 length: 14 amino acids. The V and J ends lost 3 bases and 1 base respectively, with 8 bases between them. DNA for the CDR3: TGCGCCAGCAGCTCAGGGGTAAGCAATCAGCCCCAGCATTTT. It translates to CASSSGVSNQPQHF.

To note about this clone: This same CDR3 is encoded by further DNA sequences in the sample. CDR3 sequence reads: CASSYPGQGGEKLFF. The CDR3 DNA reads as TGTGCCAGCAGTTACCCCGGACAGGGCGGTGAAAAACTGTTTTTT. V usage is TRBV6-6 and J usage is TRBJ1-4; 8 bases are shared with TRBD1. Germline CDR1 MNHNY, CDR2 SVGAGI (reference sequence). With 2 bases clipped from V and 7 bases from J, the junction kept 6 bases outside the gene matches. CDR3 size: 15 residues.

This chain joins TRBV15 and TRBJ1-2; the match to TRBD1 covers 8 bases. Trimming removed 0 bases from V and 5 bases from J; junction bases left unmatched: 5. This CDR3 has 15 amino acids. Per germline, CDR1 LNHNV and CDR2 YYDKDF (reference sequence). CDR3 in amino acids: CATSREDRGGYGYTF. In DNA form, the CDR3 reads TGTGCCACCAGCAGAGAAGACAGGGGAGGGTATGGCTACACCTTC. Full variable domain (outside the CDR3, taken from reference TRBV15 and TRBJ1-2): DAMVIQNPRYQVTQFGKPVTLSCSQTLNHNVMYWYQQKSSQAPKLLFHYYDKDFNNEADTPDNFQSRRPNTSFCFLDIRSPGLGDTAMYLCATSREDRGGYGYTFGSGTRLTVV.

DNA for the CDR3: TGTGCCAGCAGCTTGGATCCAGGGGCCTACGAGCAGTACTTC. This gives the protein CASSLDPGAYEQYF. The chain employs TRBV5-4 and TRBJ2-7; D is perhaps TRBD1 (6 bases). The germline CDR1 and CDR2 sequences are SGHNT and YYREEE (reference sequence). Trimming stripped 0 bases from V and 2 bases from J, with 9 bases between. CDR3 length: 14 residues. The full variable domain, rest sourced from reference TRBV5-4 and TRBJ2-7, is ETGVTQSPTHLIKTRGQQVTLRCSSQSGHNTVSWYQQALGQGPQFIFQYYREEENGRGNFPPRFSGLQFPNYSSELNVNALELDDSALYLCASSLDPGAYEQYFGPGTRLTVT.

This clone was detected once. This sequence joins TRBV6-5 and TRBJ1-2; 7 nucleotides line up with TRBD1. Germline V gene sequence: CDR1 MNHEY, CDR2 SVGAGI. After removal of 4 bases from V and 8 bases from J, the junction contained 4 bases not matched to a gene. This CDR3 region has 12 residues. The DNA for the CDR3 is TGTGCCAGCAGTTTTCGACAGGGAGGCTACACCTTC. Translation: CASSFRQGGYTF.

This rearrangement joins TRBV12-3 or TRBV12-4 to TRBJ2-1; possible D gene TRBD2, 5 bases. Trimming left V 6 bases short and J 10 bases short, with 10 bases between. The CDR3 sequence is 11 residues long. The CDR3 DNA sequence: TGTGCCAGCAGCCGAACGGGGGAGCAGTTCTTC. This sequence encodes CASSRTGEQFF.